This TCR beta chain was sequenced in a study of identical twins. The CDR3 runs to 19 residues. Template switching (which added a universal primer site) was used, and cDNA carried unique molecular identifiers. TCRdb redid the calling of the 5' RACE reads with MiXCR, one entry per CDR3 protein. The sample lists around 200,000 distinct CDR3 sequences; roughly 10% were seen once. Notes on this clonotype: At one end the junction does not follow the germline gene, possibly because of a read error.

Donors were all healthy Caucasians. The clonotype originates from a young woman in good health. Sequenced material: memory (CD45RO+) T cells sorted from blood. The rearrangement uses TRBV12-3 or TRBV12-4 and TRBJ2-5; 9 nucleotides align to TRBD2. The CDR3: CAISFILRGGRAPLETQYF. CDR3 nucleotide sequence: TGTGCCATCAGTTTTATATTGCGCGGCGGGAGGGCCCCTTTAGAGACCCAGTACTTC.